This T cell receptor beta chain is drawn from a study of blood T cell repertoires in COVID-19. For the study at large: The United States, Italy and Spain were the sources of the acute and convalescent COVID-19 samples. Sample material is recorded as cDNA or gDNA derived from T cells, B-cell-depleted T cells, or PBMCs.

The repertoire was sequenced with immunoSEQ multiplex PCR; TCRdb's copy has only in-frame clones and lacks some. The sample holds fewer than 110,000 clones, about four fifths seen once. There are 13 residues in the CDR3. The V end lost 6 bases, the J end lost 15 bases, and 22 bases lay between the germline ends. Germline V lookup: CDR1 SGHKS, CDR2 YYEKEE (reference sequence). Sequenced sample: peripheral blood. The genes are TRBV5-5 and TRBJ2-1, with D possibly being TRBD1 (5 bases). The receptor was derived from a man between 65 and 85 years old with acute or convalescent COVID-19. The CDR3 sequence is CASTPGVGQRGFF. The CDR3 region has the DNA TGTGCCAGCACCCCCGGAGTTGGACAAAGAGGGTTCTTC.